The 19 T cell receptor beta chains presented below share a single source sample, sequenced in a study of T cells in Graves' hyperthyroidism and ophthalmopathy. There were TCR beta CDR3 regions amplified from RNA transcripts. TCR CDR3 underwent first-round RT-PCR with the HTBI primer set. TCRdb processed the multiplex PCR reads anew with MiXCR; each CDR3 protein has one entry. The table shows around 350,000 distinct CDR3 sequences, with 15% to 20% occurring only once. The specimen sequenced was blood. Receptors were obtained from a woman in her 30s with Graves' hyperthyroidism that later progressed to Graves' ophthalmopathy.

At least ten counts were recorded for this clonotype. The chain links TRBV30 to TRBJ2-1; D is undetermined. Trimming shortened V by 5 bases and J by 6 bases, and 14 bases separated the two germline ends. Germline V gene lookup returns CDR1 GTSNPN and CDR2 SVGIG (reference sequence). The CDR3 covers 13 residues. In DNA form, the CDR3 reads TGTGCCTGGGGACCGCAGTGGATCAATGAGCAGTTCTTC. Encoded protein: CAWGPQWINEQFF.

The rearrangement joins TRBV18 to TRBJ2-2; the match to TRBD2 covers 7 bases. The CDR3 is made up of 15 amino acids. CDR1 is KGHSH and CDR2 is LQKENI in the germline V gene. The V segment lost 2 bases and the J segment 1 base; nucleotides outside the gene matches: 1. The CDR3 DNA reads TGTGCCAGCTCACCAGCGGGAGAGAACACCGGGGAGCTGTTTTTT. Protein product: CASSPAGENTGELFF.

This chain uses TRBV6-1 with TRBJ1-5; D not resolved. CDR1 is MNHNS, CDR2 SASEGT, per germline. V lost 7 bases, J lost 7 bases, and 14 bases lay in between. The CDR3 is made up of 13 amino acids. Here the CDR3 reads CASKDPGDQPQHF. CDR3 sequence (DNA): TGTGCCAGCAAAGACCCAGGCGACCAGCCCCAGCATTTT.

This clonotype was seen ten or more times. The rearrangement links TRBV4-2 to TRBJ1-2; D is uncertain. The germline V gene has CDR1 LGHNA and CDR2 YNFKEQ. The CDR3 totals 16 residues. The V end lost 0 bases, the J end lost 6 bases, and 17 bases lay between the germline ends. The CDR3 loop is CASSQDLAVKEDGYTF. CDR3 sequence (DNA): TGTGCCAGCAGCCAAGATTTGGCCGTCAAAGAGGATGGCTACACCTTC.

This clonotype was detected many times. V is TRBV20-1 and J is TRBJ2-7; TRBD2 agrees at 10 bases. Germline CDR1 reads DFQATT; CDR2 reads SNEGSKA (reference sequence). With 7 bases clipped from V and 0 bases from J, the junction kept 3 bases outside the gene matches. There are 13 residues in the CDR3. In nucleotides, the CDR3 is TGCAGTGTAGCGGGGGGAAGCTCCTACGAGCAGTACTTC. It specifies CSVAGGSSYEQYF.

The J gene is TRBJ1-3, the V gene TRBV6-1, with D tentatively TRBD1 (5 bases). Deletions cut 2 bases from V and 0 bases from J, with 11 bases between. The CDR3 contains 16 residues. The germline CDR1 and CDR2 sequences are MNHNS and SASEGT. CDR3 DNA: TGTGCCAGCAGTGAAATTGGGACGGGCTCTGGAAACACCATATATTTT. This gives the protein CASSEIGTGSGNTIYF.

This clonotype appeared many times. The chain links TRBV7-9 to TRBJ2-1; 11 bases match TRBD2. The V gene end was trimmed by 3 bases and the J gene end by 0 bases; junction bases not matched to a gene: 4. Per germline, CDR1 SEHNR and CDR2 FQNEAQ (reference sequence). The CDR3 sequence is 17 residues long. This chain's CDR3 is CASSFTSGRSSYNEQFF. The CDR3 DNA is TGTGCCAGCAGCTTCACTAGCGGGAGAAGCTCCTACAATGAGCAGTTCTTC.

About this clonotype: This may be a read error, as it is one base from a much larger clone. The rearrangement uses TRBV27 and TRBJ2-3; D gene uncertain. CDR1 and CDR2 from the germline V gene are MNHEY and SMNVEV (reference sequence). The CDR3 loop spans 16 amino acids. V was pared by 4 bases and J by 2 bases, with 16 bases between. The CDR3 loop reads CASSSRQLGYTDTQYF. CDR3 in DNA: TGTGCCAGCAGTTCAAGGCAGTTGGGTTACACAGATACGCAGTATTTT.

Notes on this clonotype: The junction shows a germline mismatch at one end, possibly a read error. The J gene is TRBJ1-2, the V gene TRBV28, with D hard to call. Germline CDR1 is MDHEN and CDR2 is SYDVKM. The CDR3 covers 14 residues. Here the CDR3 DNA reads TGTGCCAGCAGGTTCCTCCAGGCAAACTATGGCTGCACCTTC. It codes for CASRFLQANYGCTF.

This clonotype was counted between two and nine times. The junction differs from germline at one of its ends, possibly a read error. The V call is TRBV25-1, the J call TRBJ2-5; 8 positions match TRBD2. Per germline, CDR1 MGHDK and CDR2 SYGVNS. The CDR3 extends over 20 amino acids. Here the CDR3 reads CAGSEYSTPSGPGPQETQYF. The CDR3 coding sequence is TGTGCCGGCAGTGAATATTCAACTCCTAGCGGGCCGGGCCCTCAAGAGACCCAGTACTTC.

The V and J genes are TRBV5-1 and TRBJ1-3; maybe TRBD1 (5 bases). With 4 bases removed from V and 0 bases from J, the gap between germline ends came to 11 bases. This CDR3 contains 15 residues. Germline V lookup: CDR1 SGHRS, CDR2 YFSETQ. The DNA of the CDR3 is TGCGCCAGCAGCAAGGGACCCAGCTCTGGAAACACCATATATTTT. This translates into CASSKGPSSGNTIYF.

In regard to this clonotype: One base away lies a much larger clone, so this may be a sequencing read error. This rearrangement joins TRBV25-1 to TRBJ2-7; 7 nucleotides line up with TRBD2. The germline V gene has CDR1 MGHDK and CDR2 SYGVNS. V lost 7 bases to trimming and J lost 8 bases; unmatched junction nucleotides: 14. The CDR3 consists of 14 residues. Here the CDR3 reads CASTWDGRAGKQYF. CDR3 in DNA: TGTGCCAGCACTTGGGACGGACGAGCGGGAAAGCAGTACTTC.

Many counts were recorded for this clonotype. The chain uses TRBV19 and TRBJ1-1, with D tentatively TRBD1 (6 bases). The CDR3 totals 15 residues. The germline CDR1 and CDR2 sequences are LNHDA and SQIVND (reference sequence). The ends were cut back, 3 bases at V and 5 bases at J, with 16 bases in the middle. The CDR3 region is CASSISRQGKTEAFF. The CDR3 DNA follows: TGTGCCAGTAGTATTTCAAGGCAGGGGAAAACTGAAGCTTTCTTT.

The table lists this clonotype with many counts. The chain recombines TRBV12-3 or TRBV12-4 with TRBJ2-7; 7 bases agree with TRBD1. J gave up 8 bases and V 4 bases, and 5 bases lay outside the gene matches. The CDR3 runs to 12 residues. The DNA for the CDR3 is TGTGCCAGCAGTTCCGGGACAGAAAAGCAGTACTTC. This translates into CASSSGTEKQYF.

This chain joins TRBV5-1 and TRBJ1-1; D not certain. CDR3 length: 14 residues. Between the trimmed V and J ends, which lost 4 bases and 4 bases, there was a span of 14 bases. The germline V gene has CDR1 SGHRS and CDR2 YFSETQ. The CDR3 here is CASSPLETGTEAFF. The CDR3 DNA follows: TGCGCCAGCAGCCCCCTGGAAACGGGCACTGAAGCTTTCTTT.

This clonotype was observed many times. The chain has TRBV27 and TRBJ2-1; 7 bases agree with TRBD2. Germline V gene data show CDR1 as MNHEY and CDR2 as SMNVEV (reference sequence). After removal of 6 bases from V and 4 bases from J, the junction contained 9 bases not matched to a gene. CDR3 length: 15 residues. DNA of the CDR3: TGTGCCAGCAGCTTAGCCCCGGGACTATACAATGAGCAGTTCTTC. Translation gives CASSLAPGLYNEQFF.

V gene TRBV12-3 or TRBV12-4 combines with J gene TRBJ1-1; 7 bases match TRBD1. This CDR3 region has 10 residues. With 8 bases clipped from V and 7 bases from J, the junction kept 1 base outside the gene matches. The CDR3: CASGTVEAFF. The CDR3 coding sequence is TGTGCCAGCGGGACAGTTGAAGCTTTCTTT.

CDR3: CSAETAQSGGELFF. CDR3 coding DNA: TGCAGTGCTGAGACGGCCCAGAGTGGGGGGGAGCTGTTTTTT. The genes are TRBV20-1 and TRBJ2-2; D is unresolved. CDR3 length: 14 residues. Deletions cut 5 bases from V and 8 bases from J, with 18 bases between. Germline V lookup: CDR1 DFQATT, CDR2 SNEGSKA (reference sequence).

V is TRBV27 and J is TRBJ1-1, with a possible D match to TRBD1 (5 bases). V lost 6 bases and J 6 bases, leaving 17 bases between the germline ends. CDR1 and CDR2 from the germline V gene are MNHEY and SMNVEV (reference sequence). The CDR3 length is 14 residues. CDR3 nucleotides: TGTGCCAGCAGGACCGGGACCCGTAACGCTGAAGCTTTCTTT. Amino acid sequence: CASRTGTRNAEAFF.